The entry below describes one T cell receptor beta chain. Its antigen is undetermined. The data originate from a study of cytomegalovirus exposure and HLA in healthy donors. The overall study: For the 300 to 400 genotyped donors, about 79% fell within the Caucasian-associated ancestry cluster. Study observations and caveats: CMV antigen specificity of a few CMV-associated chains was confirmed in vitro. Previous analysis showed most TCR beta V segments were productive about 87% or about 30% of the time.

The CDR3 length is 14 residues. The V gene lost 5 bases and the J gene lost 0 bases, with 10 bases spanning the gap. Looked up from germline, CDR1 is SGHVS and CDR2 is FNYEAQ. With 60 Vbeta and 13 Jbeta primers, the PCR was carried out. The table came from immunoSEQ multiplex PCR; TCRdb's copy has only in-frame clones and leaves some out. The listing records about 48,000 clones. The V call is TRBV7-6, the J call TRBJ1-1; D might be TRBD1 (5 bases). The source material was PBMCs. This sequence originates from a male donor in good health and CMV-seropositive. This CDR3 reads CASSPGVLNTEAFF. For the CDR3, the DNA is TGTGCCAGCAGCCCGGGGGTACTGAACACTGAAGCTTTCTTT. The full variable domain, with the rest looked up from reference TRBV7-6 and TRBJ1-1, is GAGVSQSPRYKVTKRGQDVALRCDPISGHVSLYWYRQALGQGPEFLTYFNYEAQQDKSGLPNDRFSAERPEGSISTLTIQRTEQRDSAMYRCASSPGVLNTEAFFGQGTRLTVV.